What follows are 32 T cell receptor beta chains derived from one specimen sequenced in a study of CD8 T cells in Susac syndrome. The authors reverse transcribed roughly 0.5 to 1 ug RNA with random hexamers. TCRdb re-derived calls from the immunoSEQ multiplex PCR reads in MiXCR, one entry per CDR3 protein. The table lists 150,000 to 200,000 distinct CDR3 sequences, 80% to 95% of them singletons, with 0.12% to 0.15% in the top ten. The source material was CD4+ T cells from PBMCs. The receptors here all came from a human donor in good health.

The V call is TRBV12-3 or TRBV12-4, the J call TRBJ1-6; no clear D. V was trimmed by 5 bases and J by 9 bases, leaving 17 bases between them. The CDR3 consists of 15 residues. CDR3 coding DNA: TGTGCCAGCAGTACCCGGGAGGCGGTGGGTTCACCCCTCCACTTT. Translating it yields CASSTREAVGSPLHF.

This chain joins TRBV3-1 and TRBJ2-3, with 7 nucleotides matching TRBD2. Looked up from germline, CDR1 is LGHDT and CDR2 is YNNKEL (reference sequence). V gave up 4 bases and J gave up 11 bases; unmatched junction bases: 18. The CDR3 contains 16 residues. CDR3 sequence (DNA): TGTGCCAGCAGCCCACCCTCTCAGGGAGGGGTTGGAGAGCAGTATTTT. Translated: CASSPPSQGGVGEQYF.

This clonotype came up a few times. The chain couples TRBV5-1 to TRBJ2-7; TRBD1 might be the D (6 bases). Germline V gene data show CDR1 as SGHRS and CDR2 as YFSETQ. The V end lost 3 bases, the J end lost 6 bases, and 10 bases lay between the germline ends. This CDR3 is 12 amino acids long. CDR3 in DNA: TGCGCCAGCAGCTCCACAGGGCTCGAGCAGTACTTC. Translation: CASSSTGLEQYF.

The CDR3 here is CATSDSRTGPRRYF. The CDR3 DNA reads as TGTGCCACCAGTGATTCGCGGACAGGGCCAAGGCGGTACTTC. The gene calls are TRBV24-1 and TRBJ2-7; 8 positions agree with TRBD1. V lost 2 bases and J lost 12; bases outside the gene matches: 11. CDR1 and CDR2 (germline): KGHDR, SFDVKD. The CDR3 has 14 residues.

V usage is TRBV9 and J usage is TRBJ2-5; 7 bases fit TRBD2. The CDR3 spans 16 residues. The germline CDR1 and CDR2 sequences are SGDLS and YYNGEE. V dropped 0 bases and J dropped 5; count of bases not matched to a gene: 10. CDR3 protein: CASSVASGVIGETQYF. As DNA, the CDR3 is TGTGCCAGCAGCGTAGCTAGCGGAGTTATCGGGGAGACCCAGTACTTC.

This chain links TRBV6-5 with TRBJ1-5; 10 bases line up with TRBD1. Per the germline V gene, CDR1 is MNHEY and CDR2 is SVGAGI. CDR3 length equals 15 residues. The junction had 5 bases not matched to a gene; V was cut back by 5 bases and J by 4 bases. In nucleotides, the CDR3 is TGTGCCAGCAGTCCGGGACAGGGGATGAATCAGCCCCAGCATTTT. As protein: CASSPGQGMNQPQHF.

The chain employs TRBV3-1 and TRBJ2-5, with a possible D match to TRBD2 (6 bases). Trimming stripped 4 bases from V and 1 base from J, with 16 bases between. Germline-derived CDR1 and CDR2 are LGHDT and YNNKEL (reference sequence). The CDR3 consists of 16 residues. CDR3 coding DNA: TGTGCCAGCAGCCGGCGGGGACTGGAGATCCAAGAGACCCAGTACTTC. This gives the protein CASSRRGLEIQETQYF.

The chain joins TRBV9 to TRBJ1-2; 9 positions agree with TRBD1. The germline CDR1 and CDR2 sequences are SGDLS and YYNGEE. This CDR3 is 16 amino acids long. Trimming cost V 0 bases and J 3 bases; bases outside gene matches: 6. CDR3 sequence reads: CASSVALGQGDYGYTF. In DNA form, the CDR3 reads TGTGCCAGCAGCGTAGCTTTGGGACAGGGTGACTATGGCTACACCTTC.

The chain uses TRBV7-8 and TRBJ1-6; D not certain. The germline V gene encodes CDR1 SGHVS and CDR2 FQNEAQ. The length of the CDR3 is 15 residues. Trimming removed 5 bases from V and 8 bases from J, with 16 bases in between. The CDR3 bases are TGTGCCAGCAGCCCCGGTGGTCTGGGATATTCACCCCTCCACTTT. Its protein product is CASSPGGLGYSPLHF.

The chain couples TRBV10-2 to TRBJ2-5, with 13 nucleotides matching TRBD2. This CDR3 is 15 amino acids long. Germline values: CDR1 WSHSY, CDR2 SAAADI. V lost 6 bases, J lost 2 bases, and 3 bases stayed unmatched. The CDR3 here is CASRGTSGAQETQYF. The CDR3 DNA follows: TGCGCCAGCAGAGGGACTAGCGGGGCGCAAGAGACCCAGTACTTC.

The chain links TRBV7-9 to TRBJ2-7; TRBD2 matches 14 bases. Per germline, CDR1 SEHNR and CDR2 FQNEAQ (reference sequence). V trimming: 6 bases; J trimming: 6 bases; junction bases outside the gene matches: 7. The CDR3 is 15 residues long. The CDR3 reads CASSLTSGGASEQYF. The CDR3 DNA reads as TGTGCCAGCAGTTTGACTAGCGGGGGGGCCTCCGAGCAGTACTTC.

The chain combines TRBV7-2 with TRBJ1-3, with 7 positions matching TRBD1. V dropped 3 bases and J dropped 3; count of bases not matched to a gene: 5. The CDR3 is made up of 15 amino acids. From germline, CDR1 is SGHTA and CDR2 FQGNSA. The CDR3 DNA reads TGTGCCAGCAGCTTCAGGACAGGCTTTGGAAACACCATATATTTT. Protein sequence: CASSFRTGFGNTIYF.

The chain is built from TRBV6-5 and TRBJ2-1, with D possibly TRBD2 on 5 matching bases. CDR1 is MNHEY and CDR2 is SVGAGI in the germline V gene. Trimming removed 3 bases from V and 9 bases from J, with 9 bases in between. The length of the CDR3 is 12 residues. The CDR3 DNA is TGTGCCAGCAGTTATTGGGGAGCTGAGCAGTTCTTC. This gives the protein CASSYWGAEQFF.

The chain carries TRBV9 and TRBJ2-5, with TRBD1 identical over 9 bases. Germline CDR1 is SGDLS and CDR2 is YYNGEE. With V trimmed by 4 bases and J by 3 bases, 13 bases remained unmatched. CDR3 length equals 17 residues. CDR3 in amino acids: CASSLRSTGQGEETQYF. CDR3 sequence (DNA): TGTGCCAGCAGCTTAAGGTCTACGGGACAGGGAGAAGAGACCCAGTACTTC.

The V and J genes are TRBV30 and TRBJ1-5; possibly TRBD1 for D (6 bases). V was clipped by 4 bases and J by 5 bases, with 12 bases between them. CDR1 is GTSNPN, CDR2 SVGIG, per germline (reference sequence). The CDR3 totals 13 residues. In DNA form, the CDR3 reads TGTGCCTGGAATGTAGGGGGGGATCAGCCCCAGCATTTT. It specifies CAWNVGGDQPQHF.

The chain employs TRBV5-1 and TRBJ2-7, with D possibly being TRBD2 (7 bases). Trimming stripped 4 bases from V and 7 bases from J, with 21 bases between. CDR3 length: 15 residues. Germline CDR1 is SGHRS and CDR2 is YFSETQ. The CDR3 sequence: CASSVQGGGTGEQYF. CDR3 in DNA: TGCGCCAGCAGCGTACAGGGAGGGGGTACTGGGGAGCAGTACTTC.

The genes are TRBV12-3 or TRBV12-4 and TRBJ2-1, with a weak D call TRBD1 (6 bases). Between the trimmed V and J ends, which lost 5 bases and 7 bases, there was a span of 12 bases. The CDR3 consists of 13 residues. The CDR3 DNA is TGTGCCAGCAGTCTCCCCGGACAGAATGAGCAGTTCTTC. This sequence encodes CASSLPGQNEQFF.

In its sample, this clonotype was seen once. This sequence joins TRBV20-1 and TRBJ1-2; 7 bases fit TRBD1. The CDR3 runs to 14 residues. Per the germline V gene, CDR1 is DFQATT and CDR2 is SNEGSKA (reference sequence). After removal of 1 base from V and 2 bases from J, the junction contained 4 bases not matched to a gene. CDR3 protein: CSARGGGGNYGYTF. CDR3 nucleotide sequence: TGCAGTGCTAGAGGAGGGGGCGGGAACTATGGCTACACCTTC.

The chain employs TRBV24-1 and TRBJ1-2; D not resolved. The V end was cut by 2 bases, the J end by 5 bases, with 5 bases between. This CDR3 comprises 12 residues. Germline V gives CDR1 KGHDR, CDR2 SFDVKD. The CDR3 loop reads CATSDSGYGYTF. The CDR3 DNA sequence: TGTGCCACCAGTGATTCTGGGTATGGCTACACCTTC.

The V and J genes are TRBV5-1 and TRBJ1-2; D is undetermined. This CDR3 has 15 residues. The germline V gene encodes CDR1 SGHRS and CDR2 YFSETQ. The V end lost 1 base, the J end lost 1 base, and 11 bases lay between the germline ends. The chain's CDR3 is CASSLSRGSNYGYTF. CDR3 coding DNA: TGCGCCAGCAGCTTGAGTCGGGGAAGTAACTATGGCTACACCTTC.

The V gene is TRBV20-1, the J gene TRBJ2-7; weak D call: TRBD1 (7 bases). The V end was cut by 3 bases, the J end by 3 bases, with 18 bases between. From germline, CDR1 is DFQATT and CDR2 SNEGSKA (reference sequence). The CDR3 consists of 15 residues. Here the CDR3 reads CSASVLAGGNYEQYF. The CDR3 bases are TGCAGTGCTAGCGTATTAGCAGGGGGGAACTACGAGCAGTACTTC.

The rearrangement uses TRBV20-1 and TRBJ2-7, with 12 bases aligning to TRBD2. Germline V CDR1 and CDR2: DFQATT, SNEGSKA (reference sequence). CDR3 length equals 14 residues. With V trimmed by 3 bases and J by 4 bases, 4 bases remained unmatched. The CDR3 nucleotides are TGCAGTGCTAGGCTAGCGGGGGGGCTTTACGAGCAGTACTTC. Translating gives CSARLAGGLYEQYF.

This rearrangement joins TRBV6-5 to TRBJ1-5, with D maybe TRBD1 (5 bases). Germline CDR1 reads MNHEY; CDR2 reads SVGAGI. V lost 4 bases and J 0 bases, leaving 16 bases between the germline ends. The CDR3 sequence is 17 residues long. The DNA of the CDR3 is TGTGCCAGCAGTTCTCCCAGGGACCTGTATAGCAATCAGCCCCAGCATTTT. Encoded protein: CASSSPRDLYSNQPQHF.

This chain links TRBV7-2 with TRBJ2-5; unclear D gene. V lost 5 bases to trimming and J lost 4 bases, with 17 bases between them. The CDR3 runs 15 residues. The germline V gene encodes CDR1 SGHTA and CDR2 FQGNSA. This CDR3 is CASSLGPSRGETQYF. The CDR3 DNA reads as TGTGCCAGCAGCCTCGGGCCTTCGCGAGGAGAGACCCAGTACTTC.

The chain has TRBV12-3 or TRBV12-4 and TRBJ2-7; D may correspond to TRBD1 or TRBD2 (5 bases each). V lost 4 bases and J 7 bases, leaving 20 bases between the germline ends. CDR3 length equals 15 residues. The CDR3 nucleotides read TGTGCCAGCAGTTCAACCGGGACCGCCGTGGAAGAGCAGTACTTC. Translating it yields CASSSTGTAVEEQYF.

This chain links TRBV12-3 or TRBV12-4 with TRBJ1-2; tentatively, D is TRBD1 (6 bases). CDR3 length: 12 amino acids. V was pared by 6 bases and J by 8 bases, with 13 bases between. DNA for the CDR3: TGTGCCAGCAGGGAGGGGGTGTTAGGCTACACCTTC. Translating gives CASREGVLGYTF.

This clonotype has only one observation. The chain is built from TRBV2 and TRBJ1-2, with 7 bases matching TRBD1. The germline gives CDR1 SNHLY, CDR2 FYNNEI. V trimming: 5 bases; J trimming: 2 bases; junction bases outside the gene matches: 8. This CDR3 spans 15 amino acids. This CDR3 reads CASSPLGTENYGYTF. CDR3 nucleotide sequence: TGTGCCAGCAGTCCGCTCGGGACAGAGAACTATGGCTACACCTTC.

The V call is TRBV7-2, the J call TRBJ1-4; D remains unclear. The germline gives CDR1 SGHTA, CDR2 FQGNSA. CDR3 length: 15 amino acids. V gave up 5 bases and J gave up 8 bases, with 18 bases separating them. CDR3 region: CASSARLNGREKLFF. The CDR3 nucleotides are TGTGCCAGCAGCGCCCGACTTAACGGGCGAGAAAAACTGTTTTTT.

The V call is TRBV10-3, the J call TRBJ1-5; 10 bases align to TRBD1. V trimming: 11 bases; J trimming: 8 bases; junction bases outside the gene matches: 12. Germline CDR1 and CDR2: ENHRY and SYGVKD. CDR3 length: 14 residues. DNA of the CDR3: TGTGCCGCCTCCGGGACAGGGGCTCGAGAGCCCCAGCATTTT. This gives the protein CAASGTGAREPQHF.

This sequence joins TRBV21-1 and TRBJ1-4; TRBD1 is the table's D call and was not checked against the DNA. TRBV21-1 is assigned pseudogene status. The CDR3 consists of 16 residues. The CDR3 reads CASSKALHAKKGKLFF. DNA of the CDR3: TGTGCCAGCAGCAAAGCGCTCCACGCCAAAAAGGGGAAACTGTTTTTT.

The chain joins TRBV5-1 to TRBJ2-1, with D perhaps TRBD2 (6 bases). The CDR3 is made up of 12 amino acids. Germline V gives CDR1 SGHRS, CDR2 YFSETQ. The V end was cut by 0 bases, the J end by 9 bases, with 7 bases between. The CDR3, as DNA: TGCGCCAGCAGCTTGGACGGGGGTGAGCAGTTCTTC. The encoded protein is CASSLDGGEQFF.

This clonotype occurred a few times. CDR3 residues: CASNRDRGRYEQYF. The CDR3 DNA reads as TGTGCCAGCAATCGGGACAGGGGAAGGTACGAGCAGTACTTC. The rearrangement links TRBV6-1 to TRBJ2-7; 10 bases match TRBD1. Germline CDR1 MNHNS, CDR2 SASEGT. Trimming removed 7 bases from V and 4 bases from J; junction bases left unmatched: 7. This CDR3 is 14 amino acids long.